This passage covers 32 T cell receptor beta chains from one sample sequenced in a study of shared clonotypes between healthy human individuals. Terminally differentiated effector memory CD45RA+ cells were excluded by CCR7 positive selection of CD45RO-negative cells. The repertoire was sequenced with immunoSEQ multiplex PCR; TCRdb's copy has only in-frame clones and lacks some. Among about 2,100,000 clones listed, just over 90% were seen once. Sequencing input: naive CD8+ T cells from PBMCs. Receptors originate from a man younger than 30 in good health. Some clones in this sample may be carry-over from other donors' samples.

The CDR3 here is CASSQVVISGANVLTF. The CDR3 bases are TGTGCCAGCAGCCAAGTAGTAATCTCTGGGGCCAACGTCCTGACTTTC. The rearrangement joins TRBV4-2 to TRBJ2-6; D is unclear. Germline loops: CDR1 LGHNA, CDR2 YNFKEQ. The V gene lost 1 base and the J gene lost 0 bases, with 7 bases spanning the gap. There are 16 residues in the CDR3.

Only one count was recorded for this clone. The gene calls are TRBV15 and TRBJ2-3; D possibly matches TRBD1 or TRBD2 (5 bases each). Germline V gives CDR1 LNHNV, CDR2 YYDKDF (reference sequence). Trimming removed 0 bases at V and 1 base at J, with 8 bases between. The CDR3 is made up of 15 amino acids. This CDR3 reads CATSRDRDGTDTQYF. The DNA of the CDR3 is TGTGCCACCAGCAGAGATAGGGACGGCACAGATACGCAGTATTTT.

The chain recombines TRBV7-5 with TRBJ2-3. TRBV7-5 is deemed a pseudogene. The CDR3 runs 13 residues. The CDR3, as DNA: TGTGCCAGCAGCGACCGGGACCCCGATACGCAGTATTTT. Amino acid sequence: CASSDRDPDTQYF.

The chain carries TRBV28 and TRBJ1-1; the D is unclear. The CDR3 is 15 amino acids. The V and J ends lost 6 bases and 1 base respectively, with 15 bases between them. Germline CDR1 is MDHEN and CDR2 is SYDVKM. The CDR3 nucleotides read TGTGCCAGCAGCTCAAACCCGAGAGGGAACACTGAAGCTTTCTTT. Its translation: CASSSNPRGNTEAFF.

The rearrangement joins TRBV7-8 to TRBJ1-2; possible D gene TRBD1, 6 bases. Germline-derived CDR1 and CDR2 are SGHVS and FQNEAQ. The ends were cut back, 0 bases at V and 7 bases at J, with 15 bases in the middle. The CDR3 runs to 15 residues. Here the CDR3 reads CASSLALDRIGGYTF. DNA of the CDR3: TGTGCCAGCAGCTTAGCATTGGACAGAATAGGTGGCTACACCTTC.

The gene calls are TRBV30 and TRBJ2-1; D is unresolved. Per the germline V gene, CDR1 is GTSNPN and CDR2 is SVGIG (reference sequence). The CDR3 has 13 residues. V was cut by 0 bases and J by 6 bases, with 9 bases left in between. The CDR3 DNA reads TGTGCCTGGAGTGTGCTCGGAATCAATGAGCAGTTCTTC. Protein sequence: CAWSVLGINEQFF.

The chain has TRBV4-1 and TRBJ2-7; 11 bases fit TRBD2. Germline values: CDR1 MGHRA, CDR2 YSYEKL. The CDR3 runs 15 residues. V lost 2 bases, J lost 2 bases, and 2 bases stayed unmatched. In DNA, the CDR3 is TGCGCCAGCAGCCAATCTAGCGGGAGGCCCTACGAGCAGTACTTC. Translation: CASSQSSGRPYEQYF.

The V call is TRBV28, the J call TRBJ2-3, with 12 bases aligning to TRBD2. Germline CDR1 and CDR2: MDHEN and SYDVKM. The junction had 9 bases not matched to a gene; V was cut back by 5 bases and J by 0 bases. The CDR3 runs 18 residues. The CDR3 reads CASSIGTSGPLSTDTQYF. The CDR3 nucleotides read TGTGCCAGCAGTATTGGGACTAGCGGGCCCCTTAGCACAGATACGCAGTATTTT.

As for this clone: Possible read error: a much larger clone is one base away. V is TRBV9 and J is TRBJ1-1; TRBD1 might be the D (5 bases). V lost 0 bases and J 4 bases, leaving 7 bases between the germline ends. This CDR3 spans 13 amino acids. Germline loops: CDR1 SGDLS, CDR2 YYNGEE. The chain's CDR3 is CASSVGQTTEAFF. CDR3 DNA sequence: TGTGCCAGCAGCGTAGGACAGACCACTGAAGCTTTCTTT.

This chain uses TRBV4-1 with TRBJ2-7, with 7 nucleotides matching TRBD1. V shed 8 bases and J 2 bases; nucleotides not matched to a gene: 12. Germline assignment: CDR1 MGHRA and CDR2 YSYEKL. The length of the CDR3 is 15 residues. CDR3 bases: TGCGCCAGCCAGACATCACGGGACAGAGCCTACGAGCAGTACTTC. Its translation: CASQTSRDRAYEQYF.

V is TRBV28 and J is TRBJ2-1; 7 positions agree with TRBD1. The CDR3 sequence is 13 residues long. Germline trimming cut 5 bases from V and 7 bases from J; bases unmatched to any gene: 5. In germline, CDR1 is MDHEN, CDR2 SYDVKM. In nucleotides, the CDR3 is TGTGCCAGCAGTACCGGGACAGCTAATGAGCAGTTCTTC. Protein sequence: CASSTGTANEQFF. The complete variable domain, with remaining parts taken from reference TRBV28 and TRBJ2-1, reads DVKVTQSSRYLVKRTGEKVFLECVQDMDHENMFWYRQDPGLGLRLIYFSYDVKMKEKGDIPEGYSVSREKKERFSLILESASTNQTSMYLCASSTGTANEQFFGPGTRLTVL.

CDR3: CASSQVNLDEQYF. For the CDR3, the DNA is TGCGCCAGCAGCCAAGTCAATCTTGACGAGCAGTACTTC. The chain employs TRBV4-1 and TRBJ2-7; no definite D call. The germline V gene encodes CDR1 MGHRA and CDR2 YSYEKL. The V and J ends lost 1 base and 5 bases respectively, with 9 bases between them. CDR3 length: 13 residues.

The chain links TRBV7-3 to TRBJ2-2, with 7 bases lining up with TRBD2. V lost 6 bases and J lost 4; bases outside the gene matches: 14. The germline V gene encodes CDR1 SGHTA and CDR2 FQGTGA. The CDR3 runs to 17 residues. The CDR3 region has the DNA TGTGCCAGCAGTTTTCTAGGACGGGAGGAGGGCACCGGGGAGCTGTTTTTT. Protein sequence: CASSFLGREEGTGELFF.

The chain joins TRBV9 to TRBJ1-3, with no clear D. Looked up from germline, CDR1 is SGDLS and CDR2 is YYNGEE. This CDR3 region has 15 residues. Deletions cut 0 bases from V and 0 bases from J, with 7 bases between. CDR3 amino acids: CASSVDQTSGNTIYF. CDR3 coding DNA: TGTGCCAGCAGCGTAGATCAAACCTCTGGAAACACCATATATTTT.

About this clone itself: This sample also contains other DNA sequences that code for the same CDR3. This chain connects TRBV4-3 to TRBJ2-5; 11 nucleotides align to TRBD2. Germline V lookup: CDR1 LGHNA, CDR2 YSLEER. The junction had 3 bases not matched to a gene; V was cut back by 2 bases and J by 4 bases. CDR3 length: 15 residues. The CDR3 nucleotides are TGCGCCAGCAGCCAACTCCTAGCGGGAGGAGAGACCCAGTACTTC. It is translated as CASSQLLAGGETQYF.

This clone was recorded only once. The identical CDR3 is also encoded by other nucleotide sequences in the sample. The chain couples TRBV27 to TRBJ2-1; D ambiguous. The CDR3 length is 13 residues. V gave up 3 bases and J gave up 4 bases, with 7 bases separating them. Germline V lookup: CDR1 MNHEY, CDR2 SMNVEV (reference sequence). For the CDR3, the DNA is TGTGCCAGCAGTTTTTCCTCTTACAATGAGCAGTTCTTC. It translates to CASSFSSYNEQFF.

Concerning this clone itself: The same CDR3 also results from other DNA sequences found in this sample. V usage is TRBV9 and J usage is TRBJ1-2; 8 bases line up with TRBD1. The germline gives CDR1 SGDLS, CDR2 YYNGEE. The J segment lost 3 bases and the V segment lost 3 bases, leaving 4 bases of the junction unmatched. CDR3 length equals 14 residues. The CDR3 region is CASSAGGRDYGYTF. The DNA of the CDR3 is TGTGCCAGCAGCGCAGGGGGCAGGGACTATGGCTACACCTTC.

About this clone: Different DNA sequences within this sample yield the same CDR3. The genes are TRBV28 and TRBJ1-5; no clear D gene. The CDR3 totals 14 residues. Trimming stripped 2 bases from V and 6 bases from J, with 11 bases between. The germline V gene encodes CDR1 MDHEN and CDR2 SYDVKM. CDR3 in DNA: TGTGCCAGCAGTTTACGGCGGCGGGGTCAGCCCCAGCATTTT. Protein product: CASSLRRRGQPQHF. Full variable domain (outside the CDR3, taken from reference TRBV28 and TRBJ1-5): DVKVTQSSRYLVKRTGEKVFLECVQDMDHENMFWYRQDPGLGLRLIYFSYDVKMKEKGDIPEGYSVSREKKERFSLILESASTNQTSMYLCASSLRRRGQPQHFGDGTRLSIL.

This clone came up a few times. The J gene is TRBJ1-1, the V gene TRBV7-8, with no clear D. The CDR3 is made up of 13 amino acids. Trimming took off 2 bases at V and 3 bases at J, with 7 bases between the two ends. Per germline, CDR1 SGHVS and CDR2 FQNEAQ. The CDR3 coding sequence is TGTGCCAGCAGCTTACTGCAGGACACTGAAGCTTTCTTT. Translation gives CASSLLQDTEAFF. Full variable domain (outside the CDR3, taken from reference TRBV7-8 and TRBJ1-1): GAGVSQSPRYKVAKRGQDVALRCDPISGHVSLFWYQQALGQGPEFLTYFQNEAQLDKSGLPSDRFFAERPEGSVSTLKIQRTQQEDSAVYLCASSLLQDTEAFFGQGTRLTVV.

J is TRBJ1-3 and V is TRBV5-1, with D unresolved. V shed 0 bases and J shed 2 bases, with 9 bases lying between them. Germline loops: CDR1 SGHRS, CDR2 YFSETQ. This CDR3 is built from 15 residues. CDR3: CASSLGRAPGNTIYF. The DNA for the CDR3 is TGCGCCAGCAGCTTGGGGAGGGCGCCTGGAAACACCATATATTTT.

In DNA, the CDR3 is TGTGCCAGCATCCGGGACAGGGGCCCCTACAATGAGCAGTTCTTC. Its translation: CASIRDRGPYNEQFF. V gene TRBV5-6 combines with J gene TRBJ2-1, with 10 nucleotides matching TRBD1. The CDR3 runs to 15 residues. V gave up 6 bases and J gave up 2 bases; unmatched junction bases: 5. In germline, CDR1 is SGHDT, CDR2 YYEEEE. The complete variable domain, with remaining parts taken from reference TRBV5-6 and TRBJ2-1, reads DAGVTQSPTHLIKTRGQQVTLRCSPKSGHDTVSWYQQALGQGPQFIFQYYEEEERQRGNFPDRFSGHQFPNYSSELNVNALLLGDSALYLCASIRDRGPYNEQFFGPGTRLTVL.

J is TRBJ1-1 and V is TRBV5-6; TRBD1 agrees at 7 bases. Germline CDR1 reads SGHDT; CDR2 reads YYEEEE. The CDR3 length is 11 residues. The V and J ends lost 7 bases and 7 bases, in that order; junction bases with no gene match: 4. DNA of the CDR3: TGTGCCAGCTCGCAGGGGGTTGAAGCTTTCTTT. This translates into CASSQGVEAFF.

V usage is TRBV9 and J usage is TRBJ1-2; D gene ambiguous. Germline V gene sequence: CDR1 SGDLS, CDR2 YYNGEE. V dropped 5 bases and J dropped 8 bases, with 16 bases sitting between them. The CDR3 is made up of 13 amino acids. The DNA for the CDR3 is TGTGCCAGCAGGGCGAATTCAGACCCCGGCTACACCTTC. Translation gives CASRANSDPGYTF.

This sequence joins TRBV5-1 and TRBJ1-2; 7 positions match TRBD1. Germline V gene data show CDR1 as SGHRS and CDR2 as YFSETQ. Trimming took 5 bases from V and 10 from J; bases not matched to a gene: 5. The CDR3 runs to 11 residues. The CDR3 nucleotides are TGCGCCAGCAGTGGTACAGGGGACTACACCTTC. Translating it yields CASSGTGDYTF.

CDR3: CASSLSAGTGKNIQYF. For the CDR3, the DNA is TGTGCCAGCAGTTTATCGGCCGGGACAGGGAAAAACATTCAGTACTTC. The chain has TRBV27 and TRBJ2-4; 9 bases fit TRBD1. The CDR3 is 16 amino acids. V dropped 0 bases and J dropped 4; count of bases not matched to a gene: 4. Germline V CDR1 and CDR2: MNHEY, SMNVEV (reference sequence).

This clone was picked up one time. The chain has TRBV29-1 and TRBJ2-1; the match to TRBD2 covers 8 bases. V lost 7 bases, J lost 8 bases, and 10 bases stayed unmatched. Germline V lookup: CDR1 SQVTM, CDR2 ANQGSEA. The CDR3 has 13 residues. DNA for the CDR3: TGCAGCGCCCTCAGCGGGAGTTTAGATGAGCAGTTCTTC. Translated, it gives CSALSGSLDEQFF.

V and J are TRBV9 and TRBJ2-7; 11 bases fit TRBD2. The CDR3 extends over 16 amino acids. Trimming took 3 bases from V and 0 from J; bases not matched to a gene: 5. Germline V CDR1 and CDR2: SGDLS, YYNGEE. CDR3 sequence reads: CASSAGLAGNSYEQYF. The CDR3 DNA reads TGTGCCAGCAGCGCAGGACTAGCGGGCAACTCCTACGAGCAGTACTTC.

This sequence joins TRBV11-2 and TRBJ1-2, with no clear D. Trimming shortened V by 4 bases and J by 8 bases, and 11 bases separated the two germline ends. CDR1 and CDR2 from the germline V gene are SGHAT and FQNNGV. The CDR3 is made up of 12 amino acids. In DNA, the CDR3 is TGTGCCAGCAGCTCCCTCCTCCAGGGCTACACCTTC. Translating it yields CASSSLLQGYTF. The entire variable domain, with the rest obtained from reference TRBV11-2 and TRBJ1-2, is as follows: EAGVAQSPRYKIIEKRQSVAFWCNPISGHATLYWYQQILGQGPKLLIQFQNNGVVDDSQLPKDRFSAERLKGVDSTLKIQPAKLEDSAVYLCASSSLLQGYTFGSGTRLTVV.

This chain joins TRBV6-6 and TRBJ2-7; 8 positions match TRBD1. The CDR3 has 14 residues. The V segment lost 5 bases and the J segment 7 bases; nucleotides outside the gene matches: 10. Germline V lookup: CDR1 MNHNY, CDR2 SVGAGI (reference sequence). The CDR3 bases are TGTGCCAGCAGTACCTCGGACAGGGTCCGGGAGCAGTACTTC. It yields the protein CASSTSDRVREQYF.

The rearrangement uses TRBV4-3 and TRBJ1-2; the D is unclear. V was pared by 0 bases and J by 4 bases, with 15 bases between. This CDR3 region has 16 residues. Germline CDR1 LGHNA, CDR2 YSLEER. The CDR3 reads CASSQDREGPPYGYTF. The CDR3 bases are TGCGCCAGCAGCCAAGATAGAGAGGGTCCCCCCTATGGCTACACCTTC.

The chain links TRBV27 to TRBJ2-3; either TRBD1 or TRBD2 may fit D (5 bases each). Trimming took 2 bases from V and 2 from J, leaving 11 bases between them. CDR1 MNHEY and CDR2 SMNVEV come from the germline V gene (reference sequence). This CDR3 has 15 amino acids. This chain's CDR3 is CASSLTGLHTDTQYF. CDR3 coding DNA: TGTGCCAGCAGTTTAACAGGACTGCACACAGATACGCAGTATTTT.

J is TRBJ2-7 and V is TRBV7-9; TRBD1 agrees at 7 bases. Germline V gives CDR1 SEHNR, CDR2 FQNEAQ (reference sequence). Trimming at V came to 4 bases and at J to 3 bases, leaving 9 bases not matched to a gene. This CDR3 has 15 residues. The CDR3 loop is CASSSDLGQFYEQYF. CDR3 in DNA: TGTGCCAGCAGCTCTGACCTGGGACAGTTCTACGAGCAGTACTTC. The full variable domain, in which reference TRBV7-9 and TRBJ2-7 provide the parts outside the CDR3, is DTGVSQNPRHKITKRGQNVTFRCDPISEHNRLYWYRQTLGQGPEFLTYFQNEAQLEKSRLLSDRFSAERPKGSFSTLEIQRTEQGDSAMYLCASSSDLGQFYEQYFGPGTRLTVT.